This paragraph reports one T cell receptor (beta chain). The data derive from a study of blood T cell repertoires in COVID-19. The wider study: The United States, Italy and Spain provided the acute and convalescent COVID-19 samples. The analysed material was cDNA or gDNA that came from T cells, B-cell-depleted T cells, or PBMCs.

Original processing notes: Estimates of nucleated cell counts were drawn from the amplification of reference gene primers. Clones were read by immunoSEQ multiplex PCR, and TCRdb kept only the in-frame ones, dropping some. V and J calls and clone size are those listed in that table; D and trimming were worked out from the DNA. The sample includes under 250,000 clones, around four fifths of them seen just once. V dropped 2 bases and J dropped 2; count of bases not matched to a gene: 0. Germline loops: CDR1 SGHDT, CDR2 YYEEEE. The CDR3 has 14 amino acids. This chain joins TRBV5-6 and TRBJ1-3; 8 bases align to TRBD1. Sequenced material: peripheral blood. The sequence was collected from an older woman with active or convalescent COVID-19. The CDR3 is CASSLQGAGNTIYF. The CDR3 DNA reads TGTGCCAGCAGCTTACAGGGGGCTGGAAACACCATATATTTT.